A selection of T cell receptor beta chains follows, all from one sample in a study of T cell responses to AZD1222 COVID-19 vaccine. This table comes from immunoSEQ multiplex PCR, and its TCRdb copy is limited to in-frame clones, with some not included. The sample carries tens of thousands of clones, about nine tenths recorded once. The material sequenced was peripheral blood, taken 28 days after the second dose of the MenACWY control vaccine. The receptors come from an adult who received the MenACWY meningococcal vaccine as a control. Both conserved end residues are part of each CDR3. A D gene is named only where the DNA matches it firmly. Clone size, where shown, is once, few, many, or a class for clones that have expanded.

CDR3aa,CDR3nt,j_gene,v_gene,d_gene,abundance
CASRPTGGAFTEAFF,TGTGCCAGCAGACCCACAGGGGGCGCTTTCACTGAAGCTTTCTTT,TRBJ1-1,TRBV6-6,TRBD1,NA
CASSLPLADTQYF,TGTGCCAGCAGCCTCCCCCTAGCAGATACGCAGTATTTT,TRBJ2-3,TRBV28,NA,once
CASSQDPSSNQPQHF,TGTGCCAGCAGCCAAGATCCCAGTAGCAATCAGCCCCAGCATTTT,TRBJ1-5,TRBV3-1/TRBV3-2,NA,NA
CASSLARDRGTGELFF,TGTGCCAGCAGCTTGGCGCGGGACAGAGGCACCGGGGAGCTGTTTTTT,TRBJ2-2,TRBV5-6,NA,NA
CASSQRTNEKLFF,TGTGCCAGCAGCCAAAGAACTAATGAAAAACTGTTTTTT,TRBJ1-4,TRBV3-1/TRBV3-2,NA,NA
CASSLDYSGNTIYF,TGTGCCAGCAGTTTGGACTATTCTGGAAACACCATATATTTT,TRBJ1-3,TRBV28,NA,NA
CASSKAGGSGELFF,TGTGCCAGTAGTAAGGCGGGTGGATCCGGGGAGCTGTTTTTT,TRBJ2-2,TRBV19,NA,NA
CASSQGQGRNEQFF,TGCGCCAGCAGCCAGGGACAGGGTAGGAATGAGCAGTTCTTC,TRBJ2-1,TRBV4-3,TRBD1,NA
CASSTQGRTYNEQFF,TGTGCCAGCAGTACCCAGGGGAGGACCTACAATGAGCAGTTCTTC,TRBJ2-1,TRBV27,NA,NA
CASSRLAGAGSSTDTQYF,TGTGCCAGCAGCCGACTAGCGGGAGCGGGCTCTAGCACAGATACGCAGTATTTT,TRBJ2-3,TRBV3-1/TRBV3-2,TRBD2,once
CASSPAARGGRSGELFF,TGTGCCAGCAGTCCAGCGGCGCGGGGGGGCAGAAGCGGGGAGCTGTTTTTT,TRBJ2-2,TRBV6-2/TRBV6-3,TRBD2,NA
CASSIALAGQTQYF,TGTGCCAGTAGTATAGCCCTAGCGGGACAGACCCAGTACTTC,TRBJ2-5,TRBV19,TRBD2,NA
CASSLGKAGNTIYF,TGTGCCAGCAGCTTAGGGAAGGCTGGAAACACCATATATTTT,TRBJ1-3,TRBV11-3,NA,NA
CASSSMANTGELFF,TGCGCCAGCAGTTCCATGGCGAACACCGGGGAGCTGTTTTTT,TRBJ2-2,TRBV5-1,NA,NA
CASSSLWGEGITEAFF,TGTGCCAGCAGCTCCCTTTGGGGCGAAGGGATCACTGAAGCTTTCTTT,TRBJ1-1,TRBV7-9,NA,NA
CASSQSLHGGMGLFF,TGTGCCAGCAGCCAATCCCTCCACGGGGGGATGGGACTGTTTTTT,TRBJ1-4,TRBV3-1/TRBV3-2,NA,NA